Listed below are T cell receptor beta chains from one sample, sequenced in a study of breast tumors, draining lymph nodes, adjacent tissues. TCRdb re-called the multiplex PCR reads through MiXCR, storing one row per CDR3 protein. The table shows some 170,000 distinct CDR3 sequences, with about 34% occurring only once. Sequencing used axillary lymph node tissue. These receptors were taken from a female donor with breast cancer. Some clones in this sample may be carry-over from other donors' samples. Both conserved end residues are part of each CDR3. Each record gives: CDR3 protein, CDR3 DNA, J gene, V gene, D gene, clone size. A D gene is named only where the DNA matches it firmly. Rows may omit the clone size; those that give it use once, few, many or a size class.

CDR3 protein: CSAGGGGLAVRGTQYF; CDR3 DNA: TGCAGTGCCGGAGGGGGAGGCCTAGCGGTCCGTGGGACCCAGTACTTC; J gene: TRBJ2-5; V gene: TRBV20-1; D gene: NA; clone size: NA
CDR3 protein: CATSVNGNTIYF; CDR3 DNA: TGTGCCACCTCTGTTAATGGAAACACCATATATTTT; J gene: TRBJ1-3; V gene: TRBV12-3/TRBV12-4; D gene: NA; clone size: many
CDR3 protein: CASSQGTSKGRAKNIQYF; CDR3 DNA: TGCGCCAGCAGCCAGGGGACCTCAAAAGGACGGGCCAAAAACATTCAGTACTTC; J gene: TRBJ2-4; V gene: TRBV4-1; D gene: NA; clone size: NA
CDR3 protein: CASSIGGQRYEQYF; CDR3 DNA: TGTGCCAGCAGTATCGGGGGACAGCGGTACGAGCAGTACTTC; J gene: TRBJ2-7; V gene: TRBV12-3/TRBV12-4; D gene: NA; clone size: many
CDR3 protein: CASSLMTGTAFYTF; CDR3 DNA: TGCGCCAGCAGCTTGATGACCGGGACAGCGTTCTACACCTTC; J gene: TRBJ1-2; V gene: TRBV5-1; D gene: TRBD1; clone size: many
CDR3 protein: CAGEWAEDNEQFF; CDR3 DNA: TGTGCCGGCGAATGGGCAGAAGACAATGAGCAGTTCTTC; J gene: TRBJ2-1; V gene: TRBV24-1; D gene: NA; clone size: NA
CDR3 protein: CAGSVGQGPGNTTYF; CDR3 DNA: TGTGCCGGCAGCGTAGGACAGGGCCCTGGAAACACCACATATTTT; J gene: TRBJ1-3; V gene: TRBV9; D gene: TRBD1; clone size: NA
CDR3 protein: CASSEVRGTIRDYGYTF; CDR3 DNA: TGTGCCAGCAGTGAAGTCAGAGGGACCATACGCGACTATGGCTACACCTTC; J gene: TRBJ1-2; V gene: TRBV2; D gene: NA; clone size: NA
CDR3 protein: CSARGQGANYEQYF; CDR3 DNA: TGCAGTGCAAGGGGACAGGGGGCAAACTACGAGCAGTACTTC; J gene: TRBJ2-7; V gene: TRBV20-1; D gene: TRBD1; clone size: NA
CDR3 protein: CASSYSSREASYEQYF; CDR3 DNA: TGTGCCAGCAGTTACTCTTCCCGGGAAGCTTCCTACGAGCAGTACTTC; J gene: TRBJ2-7; V gene: TRBV6-2/TRBV6-3; D gene: NA; clone size: few
CDR3 protein: CASSPEGHTNTEAFF; CDR3 DNA: TGTGCCAGCAGCCCAGAGGGACATACTAACACTGAAGCTTTCTTT; J gene: TRBJ1-1; V gene: TRBV7-9; D gene: NA; clone size: NA
CDR3 protein: CSARTGAPNSPLHF; CDR3 DNA: TGCAGTGCAAGGACAGGGGCCCCAAATTCACCCCTCCACTTT; J gene: TRBJ1-6; V gene: TRBV20-1; D gene: TRBD1; clone size: NA
CDR3 protein: CATSRDPSRGNTIYF; CDR3 DNA: TGTGCCACCAGCAGAGATCCCTCTCGGGGAAACACCATATATTTT; J gene: TRBJ1-3; V gene: TRBV15; D gene: NA; clone size: many
CDR3 protein: CASSYSGGNYGYTF; CDR3 DNA: TGTGCCAGCAGTTACTCTGGGGGGAACTATGGCTACACCTTC; J gene: TRBJ1-2; V gene: TRBV6-5; D gene: NA; clone size: many
CDR3 protein: CASSSADTEAFF; CDR3 DNA: TGCGCCAGCAGCTCCGCTGACACTGAAGCTTTCTTT; J gene: TRBJ1-1; V gene: TRBV5-1; D gene: NA; clone size: few
CDR3 protein: CSARDILAGVGETQYF; CDR3 DNA: TGCAGTGCTAGAGATATCCTAGCGGGGGTAGGAGAGACCCAGTACTTC; J gene: TRBJ2-5; V gene: TRBV20-1; D gene: TRBD2; clone size: NA
CDR3 protein: CASSFTQNSNQPQHF; CDR3 DNA: TGTGCCAGCAGTTTTACCCAGAATAGCAATCAGCCCCAGCATTTT; J gene: TRBJ1-5; V gene: TRBV28; D gene: NA; clone size: few
CDR3 protein: CASTGGTLYNEQFF; CDR3 DNA: TGTGCCTCCACGGGTGGGACACTCTACAATGAGCAGTTCTTC; J gene: TRBJ2-1; V gene: TRBV10-3; D gene: NA; clone size: many
CDR3 protein: CASSDTLSYEQYF; CDR3 DNA: TGTGCCAGCAGCGACACCCTATCCTACGAGCAGTACTTC; J gene: TRBJ2-7; V gene: TRBV6-6; D gene: NA; clone size: NA
CDR3 protein: CASSRWGGETQYF; CDR3 DNA: TGTGCCAGCAGCCGTTGGGGTGGAGAGACCCAGTACTTC; J gene: TRBJ2-5; V gene: TRBV5-5; D gene: NA; clone size: NA
CDR3 protein: CASSLLRGTSDGYTF; CDR3 DNA: TGTGCCAGCAGTCTCCTCCGGGGCACCTCCGATGGCTACACCTTC; J gene: TRBJ1-2; V gene: TRBV28; D gene: NA; clone size: NA
CDR3 protein: CASRVNSPLHF; CDR3 DNA: TGCGCCAGCAGGGTTAATTCACCCCTCCACTTT; J gene: TRBJ1-6; V gene: TRBV10-1; D gene: NA; clone size: NA
CDR3 protein: CASSVQTGGYSPLHF; CDR3 DNA: TGTGCCAGCAGTGTACAGACAGGAGGTTATTCACCCCTCCACTTT; J gene: TRBJ1-6; V gene: TRBV2; D gene: NA; clone size: many
CDR3 protein: CASRDADRELGGNTIYF; CDR3 DNA: TGTGCCAGCAGGGATGCCGACAGGGAGCTGGGTGGAAACACCATATATTTT; J gene: TRBJ1-3; V gene: TRBV2; D gene: TRBD1; clone size: many
CDR3 protein: CASSGGRNSPLHF; CDR3 DNA: TGTGCCAGCAGTGGCGGGCGGAATTCACCCCTCCACTTT; J gene: TRBJ1-6; V gene: TRBV28; D gene: NA; clone size: NA
CDR3 protein: CASSLVAGSTDTQYF; CDR3 DNA: TGTGCCAGCAGCTTAGTGGCGGGGAGCACAGATACGCAGTATTTT; J gene: TRBJ2-3; V gene: TRBV7-6; D gene: NA; clone size: many
CDR3 protein: CASRAASNTGELFF; CDR3 DNA: TGTGCCAGCAGGGCCGCATCGAACACCGGGGAGCTGTTTTTT; J gene: TRBJ2-2; V gene: TRBV6-5; D gene: NA; clone size: once
CDR3 protein: CASRGRGLYEQYF; CDR3 DNA: TGTGCCAGCAGGGGAAGGGGCCTCTACGAGCAGTACTTC; J gene: TRBJ2-7; V gene: TRBV6-1; D gene: NA; clone size: NA